The 21 T cell receptor beta chains given below trace back to one sample, sequenced in a study of cytomegalovirus exposure and HLA in healthy donors. Vbeta (60) and Jbeta (13) primers were used in the PCR. Repertoires were generated with immunoSEQ multiplex PCR, while TCRdb's copy carries only in-frame clones and drops some. The sample carries some 130,000 clones, more than 70% recorded once. The sample consisted of PBMCs. The receptor source for this set is a man aged 25 to 45 in good health and CMV-seronegative.

This chain connects TRBV5-1 to TRBJ1-2; D perhaps matches TRBD1 (6 bases). V lost 0 bases, J lost 2 bases, and 11 bases lay in between. The V gene's germline CDR1 is SGHRS and CDR2 YFSETQ. This CDR3 is 15 amino acids long. The DNA for the CDR3 is TGCGCCAGCAGCTTGGAAGGGGGATCGAACTATGGCTACACCTTC. The encoded protein is CASSLEGGSNYGYTF.

For the CDR3, the DNA is TGTGCCAGTAGTACCACAACGTGGTCGACCGGGGAGCTGTTTTTT. This sequence encodes CASSTTTWSTGELFF. The chain employs TRBV19 and TRBJ2-2, with no clear D. Germline V gene sequence: CDR1 LNHDA, CDR2 SQIVND (reference sequence). V lost 4 bases and J lost 5, with 14 bases in between. This CDR3 has 15 residues.

Comment on this clone: A junction boundary mismatches the germline segment, possibly from a read error. The chain has TRBV7-7 and TRBJ1-4; D not certain. The CDR3 is 14 amino acids. Germline CDR1 is SSHAT and CDR2 is FNYEAQ (reference sequence). CDR3 loop: CASSQALHNEKLFF. In DNA, the CDR3 is TGTGCTAGCAGTCAAGCCCTTCATAATGAAAAACTGTTTTTT.

This chain uses TRBV30 with TRBJ1-5; perhaps TRBD1 as D (5 bases). This CDR3 has 15 amino acids. V lost 1 base, J lost 1 base, and 11 bases lay in between. Germline CDR1 GTSNPN, CDR2 SVGIG (reference sequence). DNA for the CDR3: TGTGCCTGGAGTGACAGGTGGGCCAGCAATCAGCCCCAGCATTTT. Protein: CAWSDRWASNQPQHF.

CDR3: CASSLMRTVINEKLFF. The CDR3 DNA reads TGTGCCAGCAGCTTAATGAGGACAGTTATTAATGAAAAACTGTTTTTT. The rearrangement links TRBV5-6 to TRBJ1-4, with a tentative D call TRBD1 (6 bases). Trimming stripped 2 bases from V and 4 bases from J, with 15 bases between. CDR3 length equals 16 residues. CDR1 and CDR2 from the germline V gene are SGHDT and YYEEEE.

This clone has just a few counts. The gene calls are TRBV5-1 and TRBJ2-7; D remains ambiguous. The CDR3 is made up of 14 amino acids. Per germline, CDR1 SGHRS and CDR2 YFSETQ. V lost 0 bases, J lost 2 bases, and 9 bases lay in between. The CDR3 sequence: CASSLAGRAYEQYF. The CDR3 DNA is TGCGCCAGCAGCTTGGCTGGCCGTGCCTACGAGCAGTACTTC.

This sequence joins TRBV6-1 and TRBJ2-7; 9 bases are shared with TRBD1. In germline, CDR1 is MNHNS, CDR2 SASEGT. The V and J ends lost 8 bases and 5 bases, in that order; junction bases with no gene match: 10. CDR3 length: 14 residues. CDR3 sequence reads: CASLVGQGFDEQYF. The CDR3 DNA reads as TGTGCCAGCCTGGTGGGACAGGGTTTCGACGAGCAGTACTTC.

This chain uses TRBV6-1 with TRBJ1-4; D possibly corresponds to TRBD1 (5 bases). CDR1 and CDR2 (germline): MNHNS, SASEGT. The CDR3 is 13 residues long. The V end was cut by 5 bases, the J end by 7 bases, with 11 bases between. The DNA of the CDR3 is TGTGCCAGCAGTTCCTCTGGGGCTGAAAAACTGTTTTTT. Translating it yields CASSSSGAEKLFF.

The rearrangement links TRBV6-5 to TRBJ2-3; 7 bases agree with TRBD2. With V trimmed by 4 bases and J by 3 bases, 7 bases remained unmatched. There are 15 residues in the CDR3. Germline CDR1 MNHEY, CDR2 SVGAGI. CDR3: CASSSGAGVTDTQYF. The CDR3, as DNA: TGTGCCAGCAGTTCAGGTGCGGGAGTTACAGATACGCAGTATTTT.

This rearrangement joins TRBV18 to TRBJ2-3, with no clear D. The CDR3 is made up of 13 amino acids. Deletions cut 0 bases from V and 5 bases from J, with 6 bases between. Germline-derived CDR1 and CDR2 are KGHSH and LQKENI. The CDR3 loop is CASSPPYKDTQYF. CDR3 sequence (DNA): TGTGCCAGCTCACCACCGTATAAAGATACGCAGTATTTT.

The V and J genes are TRBV29-1 and TRBJ1-2; no clear D. CDR1 SQVTM and CDR2 ANQGSEA come from the germline V gene. The CDR3 length is 9 residues. The germline V and J ends were trimmed by 4 bases and 6 bases, with 3 bases remaining between them. The CDR3 DNA is TGCAGCGTTGGAGATGGCTACACCTTC. Protein: CSVGDGYTF.

The CDR3 sequence is CAIESGSPRNEQFF. In nucleotides, the CDR3 is TGTGCCATTGAAAGCGGGAGTCCAAGGAATGAGCAGTTCTTC. The chain couples TRBV10-3 to TRBJ2-1; 8 bases map to TRBD2. The CDR3 loop spans 14 amino acids. V lost 9 bases, J lost 7 bases, and 11 bases stayed unmatched. Germline V gene data show CDR1 as ENHRY and CDR2 as SYGVKD.

CDR3 DNA sequence: TGTGCCACCACCCTACTGGCGGGAGGTCCAACCGGGGAGCTGTTTTTT. Amino acid sequence: CATTLLAGGPTGELFF. The chain links TRBV27 to TRBJ2-2; 8 bases fit TRBD2. After removal of 10 bases from V and 5 bases from J, the junction contained 15 bases not matched to a gene. Germline values: CDR1 MNHEY, CDR2 SMNVEV (reference sequence). The CDR3 totals 16 residues.

This rearrangement joins TRBV10-1 to TRBJ2-7; 7 bases agree with TRBD1. V gave up 2 bases and J gave up 7 bases; unmatched junction bases: 5. The CDR3 covers 13 residues. CDR1 is WNHNN and CDR2 is SYGVQD in the germline V gene (reference sequence). CDR3 nucleotides: TGCGCCAGCAGTGAGACAACAGGGGATGAGCAGTACTTC. Protein: CASSETTGDEQYF.

This chain joins TRBV7-2 and TRBJ1-1; D remains ambiguous. The germline CDR1 and CDR2 sequences are SGHTA and FQGNSA. Between the trimmed V and J ends, which lost 1 base and 5 bases, there was a span of 11 bases. The CDR3 spans 14 residues. CDR3 in amino acids: CASSLGTVATEAFF. The CDR3 DNA follows: TGTGCCAGCAGCTTAGGAACCGTAGCTACTGAAGCTTTCTTT.

The chain carries TRBV6-6 and TRBJ2-1; TRBD1 matches 11 bases. Germline values: CDR1 MNHNY, CDR2 SVGAGI (reference sequence). This CDR3 has 16 amino acids. V gave up 6 bases and J gave up 2 bases; unmatched junction bases: 6. The CDR3 bases are TGTGCCAGCAGCAACCCGGGACAGGGGGCCTACAATGAGCAGTTCTTC. Translating it yields CASSNPGQGAYNEQFF.

The chain joins TRBV11-3 to TRBJ2-5; 9 bases match TRBD2. Germline lookup yields CDR1 SGHNT and CDR2 YENEEA. The V segment lost 2 bases and the J segment 5 bases; nucleotides outside the gene matches: 9. This CDR3 region has 16 residues. Here the CDR3 reads CASSLTLAGNPETQYF. CDR3 sequence (DNA): TGTGCCAGCAGCTTAACTCTAGCGGGGAATCCCGAGACCCAGTACTTC.

The chain is built from TRBV29-1 and TRBJ2-1; 10 nucleotides agree with TRBD1. V dropped 8 bases and J dropped 6; count of bases not matched to a gene: 4. Germline CDR1 and CDR2: SQVTM and ANQGSEA. The CDR3 consists of 12 residues. CDR3 in amino acids: CSYWDRGNEQFF. The CDR3 DNA reads as TGCAGCTACTGGGACAGGGGCAATGAGCAGTTCTTC.

The chain recombines TRBV5-1 with TRBJ1-1; unclear D gene. In germline, CDR1 is SGHRS, CDR2 YFSETQ. CDR3 size: 12 residues. With 1 base removed from V and 4 bases from J, the gap between germline ends came to 5 bases. The chain's CDR3 is CASSLRSTEAFF. The CDR3 nucleotides read TGCGCCAGCAGCTTGCGGAGCACTGAAGCTTTCTTT.

This chain joins TRBV11-2 and TRBJ2-7; tentatively, D is TRBD2 (6 bases). Germline V gene sequence: CDR1 SGHAT, CDR2 FQNNGV. The CDR3 spans 14 residues. Between the trimmed V and J ends, which lost 1 base and 2 bases, there was a span of 9 bases. CDR3 loop: CASSLGSGAYEQYF. The CDR3 nucleotides read TGTGCCAGCAGCTTAGGTAGCGGCGCCTACGAGCAGTACTTC. The variable domain in full, with the rest retrieved from reference TRBV11-2 and TRBJ2-7, is EAGVAQSPRYKIIEKRQSVAFWCNPISGHATLYWYQQILGQGPKLLIQFQNNGVVDDSQLPKDRFSAERLKGVDSTLKIQPAKLEDSAVYLCASSLGSGAYEQYFGPGTRLTVT.

The chain is built from TRBV4-1 and TRBJ2-3; 9 bases are a match to TRBD2. CDR1 is MGHRA, CDR2 YSYEKL, per germline. V lost 2 bases and J lost 3; bases outside the gene matches: 0. The CDR3 covers 14 residues. CDR3 nucleotide sequence: TGCGCCAGCAGCCAACTAGCGGGAACAGATACGCAGTATTTT. Protein sequence: CASSQLAGTDTQYF.